This TCR beta chain was found in a study of blood T cell repertoires in COVID-19. This CDR3 region has 15 residues. Germline CDR1 is SGHVS and CDR2 is FQNEAQ. V was cut by 4 bases and J by 6 bases, with 16 bases left in between. The data were produced by immunoSEQ multiplex PCR, yet TCRdb's version contains in-frame clones alone and is incomplete. The data hold 220,000 or so clones, with about 90% observed a single time. The clonotype comes from a man in his fifties who had been exposed to COVID-19. This chain connects TRBV7-8 to TRBJ1-5; possible D gene TRBD1, 5 bases. The sequenced material came from PBMCs or T cells enriched from blood (not recorded which). This CDR3 reads CASSSHRGASQPQHF. CDR3 DNA: TGTGCCAGCAGCTCACACCGTGGGGCTTCTCAGCCCCAGCATTTT.